The rows below give T cell receptor beta chains drawn from one sample of a study of shared clonotypes between healthy human individuals. Sequencing was performed with immunoSEQ multiplex PCR; in TCRdb, only in-frame clones are kept and a portion is missing. The profile shows 2 million to 2.5 million clones, 90% to 96% of them singletons. Sequencing input: naive CD4+ T cells sorted from blood. All receptors derive from a young man in good health. Each CDR3 is given with its conserved first and last residue. A D gene is named only where the DNA matches it firmly. Clone sizes are given selectively: once, few, many, or a class where the clone is expanded.

J | D | size | V | DNA | CDR3
TRBJ2-1 | - | once | TRBV27 | TGTGCCAGCAGTTCCCCAGGCGGGTCCGAGGAGTTCTTC | CASSSPGGSEEFF
TRBJ2-5 | TRBD1 | few | TRBV25-1 | TGTGCCAGCAGTGCGGCGACAGGGGCGGGCGAGACCCAGTACTTC | CASSAATGAGETQYF
TRBJ1-4 | TRBD1 | - | TRBV4-3 | TGCGCCAGCAGCCAGGGACAGGGGGGTGAAAAACTGTTTTTT | CASSQGQGGEKLFF
TRBJ2-5 | - | - | TRBV7-9 | TGTGCCAGCAGCAAACAAGAGACCCAGTACTTC | CASSKQETQYF
TRBJ2-1 | TRBD2 | - | TRBV27 | TGTGCCAGCAGTAGGAGGACTAGCGCGTTAAGGGATGAGCAGTTCTTC | CASSRRTSALRDEQFF
TRBJ2-7 | - | - | TRBV5-8 | TGTGCCAGCAGCTCGGACAAGTCCTACGAGCAGTACTTC | CASSSDKSYEQYF
TRBJ2-7 | - | - | TRBV5-1 | TGCGCCAGCAGTCTGCCGGGGAACGAGCAGTACTTC | CASSLPGNEQYF
TRBJ1-5 | - | - | TRBV30 | TGTGCCTGGAGTGCCCTAAATTCAGAGGGTCAGCCCCAGCATTTT | CAWSALNSEGQPQHF
TRBJ1-1 | - | - | TRBV5-1 | TGCGCCAGCAGCTTCGCCGAGAACACTGAAGCTTTCTTT | CASSFAENTEAFF
TRBJ2-7 | - | once | TRBV6-1 | TGTGCCAGCAGTGAATCGTGGAGCTCCTACGAGCAGTACTTC | CASSESWSSYEQYF